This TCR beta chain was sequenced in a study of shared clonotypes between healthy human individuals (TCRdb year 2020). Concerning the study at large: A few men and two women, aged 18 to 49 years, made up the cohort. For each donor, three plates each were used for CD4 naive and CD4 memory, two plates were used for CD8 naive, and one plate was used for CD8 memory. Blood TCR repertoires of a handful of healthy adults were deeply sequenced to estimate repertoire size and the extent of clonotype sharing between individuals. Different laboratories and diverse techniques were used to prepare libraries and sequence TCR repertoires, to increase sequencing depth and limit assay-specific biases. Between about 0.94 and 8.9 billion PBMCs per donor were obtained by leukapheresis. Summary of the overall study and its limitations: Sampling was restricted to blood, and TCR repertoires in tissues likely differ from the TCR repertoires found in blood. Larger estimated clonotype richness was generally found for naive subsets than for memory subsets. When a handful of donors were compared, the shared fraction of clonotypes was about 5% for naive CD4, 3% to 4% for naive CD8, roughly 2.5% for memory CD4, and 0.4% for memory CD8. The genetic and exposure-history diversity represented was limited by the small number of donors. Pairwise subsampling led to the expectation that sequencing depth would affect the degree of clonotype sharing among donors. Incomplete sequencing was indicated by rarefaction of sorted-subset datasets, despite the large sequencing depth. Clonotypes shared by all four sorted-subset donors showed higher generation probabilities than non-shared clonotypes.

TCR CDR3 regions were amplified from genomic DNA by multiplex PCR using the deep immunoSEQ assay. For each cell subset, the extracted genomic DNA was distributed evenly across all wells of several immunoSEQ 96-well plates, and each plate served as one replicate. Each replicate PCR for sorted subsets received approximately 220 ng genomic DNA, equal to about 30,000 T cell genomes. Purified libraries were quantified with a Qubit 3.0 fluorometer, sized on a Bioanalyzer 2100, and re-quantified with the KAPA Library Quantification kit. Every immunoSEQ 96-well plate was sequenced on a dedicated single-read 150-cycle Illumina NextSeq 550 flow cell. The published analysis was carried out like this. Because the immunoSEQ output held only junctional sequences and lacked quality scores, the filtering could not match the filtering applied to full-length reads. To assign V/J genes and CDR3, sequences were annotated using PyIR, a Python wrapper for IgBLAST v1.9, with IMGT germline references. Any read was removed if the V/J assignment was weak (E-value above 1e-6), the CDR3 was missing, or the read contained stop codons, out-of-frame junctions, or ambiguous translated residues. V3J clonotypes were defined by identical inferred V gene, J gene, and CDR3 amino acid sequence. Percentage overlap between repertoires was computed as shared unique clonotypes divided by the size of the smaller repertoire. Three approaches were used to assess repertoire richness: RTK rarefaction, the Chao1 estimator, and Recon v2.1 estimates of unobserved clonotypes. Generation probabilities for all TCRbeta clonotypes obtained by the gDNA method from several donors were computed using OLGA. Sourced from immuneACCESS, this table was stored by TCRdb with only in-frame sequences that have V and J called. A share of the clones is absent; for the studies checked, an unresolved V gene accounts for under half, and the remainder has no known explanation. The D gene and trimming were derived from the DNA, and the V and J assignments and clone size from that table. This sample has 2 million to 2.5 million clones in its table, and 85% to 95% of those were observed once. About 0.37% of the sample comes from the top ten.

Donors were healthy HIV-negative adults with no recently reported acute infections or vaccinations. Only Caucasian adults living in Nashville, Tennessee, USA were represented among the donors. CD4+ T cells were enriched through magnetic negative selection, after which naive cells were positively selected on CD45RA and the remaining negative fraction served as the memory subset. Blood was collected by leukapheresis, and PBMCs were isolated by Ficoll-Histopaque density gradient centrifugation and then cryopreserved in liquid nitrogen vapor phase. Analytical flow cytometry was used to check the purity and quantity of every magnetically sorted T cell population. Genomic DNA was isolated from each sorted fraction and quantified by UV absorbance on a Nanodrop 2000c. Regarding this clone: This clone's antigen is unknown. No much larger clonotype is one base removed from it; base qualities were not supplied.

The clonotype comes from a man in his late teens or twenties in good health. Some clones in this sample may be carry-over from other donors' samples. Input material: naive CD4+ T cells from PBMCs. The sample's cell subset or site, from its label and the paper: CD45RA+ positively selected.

The DNA sequence is given as TGTGCCAGCAGTGAAGTCGGTAGGTCAGGGGAGAACACTGAAGCTTTCTTT. Its protein is CASSEVGRSGENTEAFF. In this chain, TRBV25-1 is recombined with TRBJ1-1, and perhaps TRBD1 as D gene, on 6 matching bases. For CDR1 and CDR2, the germline V gene lists MGHDK and SYGVNS. V gives up 2 bases and J gives up 1 base, and the segment between their germline ends measures 17 bases. The CDR3 holds 17 amino acids from the cysteine to the phenylalanine. The CDR3 DNA has 51 bases and is translated from base 1.